Each of the 6 T cell receptor beta chains below was sequenced from the same sample in a study of CXCR3-negative and CXCR3-positive naive CD8 T cells. General study points: CXCR3-positive naive cells carried more hydrophobic TRB CDR3s than CXCR3-negative naive cells did.

Libraries of TRB cDNA were made by 5' RACE and carried UMIs. Following a re-call of the 5' RACE reads, TCRdb has one entry per CDR3 protein and lacks DNA. This repertoire includes roughly 110,000 distinct CDR3 sequences. No antigen has been assigned to these receptors. Sequencing used naive CXCR3+ CD8+ T cells from blood. Described subset: CD45RO-CCR7+CD27+CD95- naive CD8+ T cells expressing CXCR3 (TNR3+). All receptors derive from a human donor in good health. Some clones in this sample may be carry-over from other donors' samples.

The chain combines TRBV5-1 with TRBJ1-5; TCRdb designates TRBD1, a call that cannot be tested without DNA. CDR3 size: 15 residues. Per germline, CDR1 SGHRS and CDR2 YFSETQ. This chain's CDR3 is CASSLWSGENQPQHF.

The V and J genes are TRBV11-1 and TRBJ2-3; the TCRdb D gene call, TRBD1, has no DNA to confirm it. The CDR3 has 17 amino acids. Germline V lookup: CDR1 SGHAT, CDR2 FQDESV (reference sequence). The CDR3 loop is CASSQNPTMSGTDTQYF.

The CDR3 spells CASSEGQGPTEAFF. V is TRBV5-1 and J is TRBJ1-1; as DNA is missing, the TRBD1 call by TCRdb cannot be tested. The CDR3 totals 14 residues. Looked up from germline, CDR1 is SGHRS and CDR2 is YFSETQ.

The V and J genes are TRBV13 and TRBJ2-2; lacking DNA, the TRBD1 call made by TCRdb goes unchecked. Germline assignment: CDR1 PRHDT and CDR2 FYEKMQ (reference sequence). The CDR3 runs 12 residues. This chain's CDR3 is CASSFTGLELFF.

The rearrangement links TRBV7-9 to TRBJ2-7. Germline-derived CDR1 and CDR2 are SEHNR and FQNEAQ (reference sequence). The CDR3 length is 14 residues. The CDR3 loop reads CASSPEVSSYEQYF.

This chain links TRBV7-3 with TRBJ1-1. CDR3 length: 13 residues. The germline gives CDR1 SGHTA, CDR2 FQGTGA. CDR3 sequence reads: CASSPSPNTEAFF.